The 26 T cell receptor beta chains reported below all come from one sample, sequenced in a study of T cell responses to AZD1222 COVID-19 vaccine. The repertoire was sequenced with immunoSEQ multiplex PCR; TCRdb's copy has only in-frame clones and lacks some. The sample lists fewer than 130,000 clones; approximately 90% were seen once. The source was peripheral blood, collected 28 days after the second AZD1222 dose. Receptors were obtained from an adult who received the AZD1222 COVID-19 vaccine.

The V call is TRBV30, the J call TRBJ1-6, with 7 positions matching TRBD1. Germline CDR1 and CDR2: GTSNPN and SVGIG (reference sequence). Germline trimming cut 4 bases from V and 9 bases from J; bases unmatched to any gene: 12. The CDR3 loop spans 15 amino acids. The CDR3, as DNA: TGTGCCTGGACAGGATACAGGGGAGGGGGTTCACCCCTCCACTTT. Translated, it gives CAWTGYRGGGSPLHF.

The chain joins TRBV19 to TRBJ2-2; possible D gene TRBD1, 5 bases. The CDR3 extends over 16 amino acids. Per the germline V gene, CDR1 is LNHDA and CDR2 is SQIVND (reference sequence). V lost 2 bases to trimming and J lost 7 bases, with 17 bases between them. DNA for the CDR3: TGTGCCAGTAGTATAATTGAGTCAGGGCTAAACGGGGAGCTGTTTTTT. Its translation is CASSIIESGLNGELFF. The full variable domain, its missing parts supplied by reference TRBV19 and TRBJ2-2, is DGGITQSPKYLFRKEGQNVTLSCEQNLNHDAMYWYRQDPGQGLRLIYYSQIVNDFQKGDIAEGYSVSREKKESFPLTVTSAQKNPTAFYLCASSIIESGLNGELFFGEGSRLTVL.

This clone occurred once. The chain recombines TRBV15 with TRBJ1-5, with D perhaps matching TRBD1 (6 bases). Germline CDR1 LNHNV, CDR2 YYDKDF (reference sequence). The CDR3 is made up of 16 amino acids. V lost 1 base, J lost 2 bases, and 12 bases lay in between. CDR3 sequence: CATSRAQGGGNQPQHF. The CDR3 coding sequence is TGTGCCACCAGCAGAGCACAAGGGGGGGGCAATCAGCCCCAGCATTTT.

This clone was recorded a few times. Additional DNA sequences in this sample encode the identical CDR3. The CDR3 DNA follows: TGTGCCAGCAGCTTGACAGTTAACACTGAAGCTTTCTTT. It encodes CASSLTVNTEAFF. The chain couples TRBV7-3 to TRBJ1-1; the D gene is possibly TRBD1 (5 bases). The CDR3 runs to 13 residues. Germline-derived CDR1 and CDR2 are SGHTA and FQGTGA. V was pared by 3 bases and J by 2 bases, with 7 bases between.

This chain uses TRBV27 with TRBJ1-2, with D unresolved. Germline CDR1 MNHEY, CDR2 SMNVEV (reference sequence). V was clipped by 4 bases and J by 2 bases, with 14 bases between them. The CDR3 is 15 residues long. The CDR3 DNA follows: TGTGCCAGCAGTTGGGCCGGGAACGAAAACTATGGCTACACCTTC. This sequence encodes CASSWAGNENYGYTF.

The V and J genes are TRBV2 and TRBJ1-1; no clear D. The CDR3 totals 11 residues. Germline CDR1 and CDR2: SNHLY and FYNNEI. Deletions cut 0 bases from V and 11 bases from J, with 7 bases between. CDR3 sequence (DNA): TGTGCCAGCAGTGAAGCCCTGGATGCTTTCTTT. Protein sequence: CASSEALDAFF.

The rearrangement links TRBV5-1 to TRBJ2-3, with TRBD2 matching 11 bases. Germline V gene lookup returns CDR1 SGHRS and CDR2 YFSETQ. The V and J ends lost 5 bases and 6 bases, in that order; junction bases with no gene match: 8. CDR3 length: 15 residues. The CDR3 DNA reads as TGCGCCAGCAGTCAGGGACTAGCGGAATACGATACGCAGTATTTT. This translates into CASSQGLAEYDTQYF. Variable domain in full (rest from reference TRBV5-1 and TRBJ2-3): KAGVTQTPRYLIKTRGQQVTLSCSPISGHRSVSWYQQTPGQGLQFLFEYFSETQRNKGNFPGRFSGRQFSNSRSEMNVSTLELGDSALYLCASSQGLAEYDTQYFGPGTRLTVL.

The rearrangement uses TRBV6-1 and TRBJ1-1; D remains unclear. V was clipped by 3 bases and J by 7 bases, with 6 bases between them. Germline values: CDR1 MNHNS, CDR2 SASEGT. CDR3 length: 11 amino acids. The CDR3 nucleotides read TGTGCCAGCAGTGAGCGGGATGAAGCTTTCTTT. This encodes CASSERDEAFF.

The rearrangement links TRBV28 to TRBJ2-1; possible D gene TRBD2, 6 bases. The CDR3 consists of 15 residues. The germline V and J ends were trimmed by 9 bases and 5 bases, with 20 bases remaining between them. Germline lookup yields CDR1 MDHEN and CDR2 SYDVKM. The DNA of the CDR3 is TGTGCCAGTCTTAGGGCGGGGAGCCCCCACAATGAGCAGTTCTTC. Protein: CASLRAGSPHNEQFF.

The J gene is TRBJ2-7, the V gene TRBV28; possibly TRBD1 or TRBD2 for D (5 bases each). Deletions cut 6 bases from V and 3 bases from J, with 21 bases between. This CDR3 contains 16 residues. CDR1 and CDR2 (germline): MDHEN, SYDVKM. CDR3: CASSRRSRDPDYEQYF. The CDR3 DNA reads TGTGCCAGCAGCCGAAGAAGCCGGGACCCTGACTACGAGCAGTACTTC. The whole variable domain, remainder taken from reference TRBV28 and TRBJ2-7, is DVKVTQSSRYLVKRTGEKVFLECVQDMDHENMFWYRQDPGLGLRLIYFSYDVKMKEKGDIPEGYSVSREKKERFSLILESASTNQTSMYLCASSRRSRDPDYEQYFGPGTRLTVT.

The V gene is TRBV2, the J gene TRBJ2-3; D unresolved. V dropped 4 bases and J dropped 4 bases, with 12 bases sitting between them. There are 14 residues in the CDR3. Germline V lookup: CDR1 SNHLY, CDR2 FYNNEI. The CDR3 DNA reads TGTGCCAGCAGTGCTGGGCTAGAGTCAGATACGCAGTATTTT. Protein product: CASSAGLESDTQYF.

This clone was counted once. The chain uses TRBV29-1 and TRBJ1-1; the D is unclear. With 4 bases removed from V and 0 bases from J, the gap between germline ends came to 15 bases. This CDR3 is built from 15 residues. Germline CDR1 and CDR2: SQVTM and ANQGSEA. CDR3 nucleotides: TGCAGCGTTGCGGACGGAATAACAGTGAACACTGAAGCTTTCTTT. Amino acids: CSVADGITVNTEAFF.

J is TRBJ2-2 and V is TRBV11-3, with D possibly matching TRBD1 (6 bases). Germline V gene sequence: CDR1 SGHNT, CDR2 YENEEA. CDR3 size: 15 residues. Trimming shortened V by 7 bases and J by 0 bases, and 12 bases separated the two germline ends. This chain's CDR3 is CASTLDRTNTGELFF. CDR3 sequence (DNA): TGTGCCAGCACCCTCGACAGGACGAACACCGGGGAGCTGTTTTTT.

The CDR3 here is CASSLQDGNTEAFF. The CDR3 nucleotides read TGTGCCAGCAGCTTACAGGACGGGAACACTGAAGCTTTCTTT. This chain uses TRBV7-9 with TRBJ1-1; no clear D gene. The CDR3 runs to 14 residues. CDR1 is SEHNR, CDR2 FQNEAQ, per germline (reference sequence). V was trimmed by 2 bases and J by 1 base, leaving 8 bases between them.

The sample holds one count of this clone. V and J are TRBV2 and TRBJ2-2; unclear D gene. V was pared by 7 bases and J by 1 base, with 10 bases between. The CDR3 loop spans 14 amino acids. CDR1 is SNHLY, CDR2 FYNNEI, per germline. The chain's CDR3 is CASKEYGNTGELFF. As DNA, the CDR3 is TGTGCCAGCAAGGAGTACGGGAACACCGGGGAGCTGTTTTTT.

The chain links TRBV10-1 to TRBJ2-7; 11 bases are a match to TRBD2. Germline CDR1 WNHNN, CDR2 SYGVQD (reference sequence). The CDR3 extends over 16 amino acids. Trimming cost V 7 bases and J 4 bases; bases outside gene matches: 12. As DNA, the CDR3 is TGCGCCAGCATCCCGTCGGGACTAGCGGATGAATACGAGCAGTACTTC. Translated, it gives CASIPSGLADEYEQYF.

About this clone: This sample includes further DNA sequences coding for the same CDR3. The chain employs TRBV14 and TRBJ2-1; D could derive from TRBD1 or TRBD2 (5 bases each). The CDR3 contains 16 residues. The ends were cut back, 4 bases at V and 0 bases at J, with 13 bases in the middle. Germline V gene sequence: CDR1 SGHDN, CDR2 FVKESK. This CDR3 reads CASSPLWGSSYNEQFF. Here the CDR3 DNA reads TGTGCCAGCAGCCCCCTATGGGGGAGCTCCTACAATGAGCAGTTCTTC. The full variable domain, in which reference TRBV14 and TRBJ2-1 provide the parts outside the CDR3, is EAGVTQFPSHSVIEKGQTVTLRCDPISGHDNLYWYRRVMGKEIKFLLHFVKESKQDESGMPNNRFLAERTGGTYSTLKVQPAELEDSGVYFCASSPLWGSSYNEQFFGPGTRLTVL.

The rearrangement uses TRBV6-6 and TRBJ2-7; 9 bases line up with TRBD1. CDR3 length equals 14 residues. Germline V gives CDR1 MNHNY, CDR2 SVGAGI (reference sequence). Trimming at V came to 6 bases and at J to 3 bases, leaving 6 bases not matched to a gene. In nucleotides, the CDR3 is TGTGCCAGCAGCTCCGGGACAGGGTTCTACGAGCAGTACTTC. Translation gives CASSSGTGFYEQYF.

V and J are TRBV18 and TRBJ2-7; 7 bases map to TRBD1. This CDR3 spans 15 amino acids. Trimming at V came to 3 bases and at J to 2 bases, leaving 7 bases not matched to a gene. Germline lookup yields CDR1 KGHSH and CDR2 LQKENI. CDR3 sequence: CASSPSGTVTYEQYF. The CDR3 DNA is TGTGCCAGCTCACCGTCCGGGACAGTCACCTACGAGCAGTACTTC.

The chain carries TRBV28 and TRBJ1-1; D remains ambiguous. CDR1 is MDHEN and CDR2 is SYDVKM in the germline V gene. The V and J ends lost 4 bases and 4 bases respectively, with 10 bases between them. The CDR3 is 13 amino acids. CDR3 nucleotide sequence: TGTGCCAGCAGTTCCCGAGACCCCACTGAAGCTTTCTTT. Encoded protein: CASSSRDPTEAFF.

The V gene is TRBV7-2, the J gene TRBJ1-6, with 8 bases aligning to TRBD1. The CDR3 consists of 13 residues. Per germline, CDR1 SGHTA and CDR2 FQGNSA. The V segment lost 5 bases and the J segment 11 bases; nucleotides outside the gene matches: 5. CDR3 region: CASSLDRVPPLHF. Written as DNA, the CDR3 is TGTGCCAGCAGCCTGGACAGGGTACCACCCCTCCACTTT.

The chain uses TRBV19 and TRBJ1-1; D gene unclear. CDR1 and CDR2 from the germline V gene are LNHDA and SQIVND (reference sequence). The CDR3 has 16 amino acids. V lost 10 bases and J lost 0, with 21 bases in between. CDR3 protein: CATQTPGISMNTEAFF. DNA of the CDR3: TGTGCCACCCAAACCCCCGGAATATCGATGAACACTGAAGCTTTCTTT.

This chain joins TRBV28 and TRBJ1-4, with 11 bases fitting TRBD1. In germline, CDR1 is MDHEN, CDR2 SYDVKM. The trim removed 6 bases at V and 4 bases at J, leaving 13 bases unmatched. There are 18 residues in the CDR3. CDR3: CASSTNTGTGGVNEKLFF. Here the CDR3 DNA reads TGTGCCAGCAGCACGAACACCGGGACAGGGGGGGTTAATGAAAAACTGTTTTTT.

The chain joins TRBV5-6 to TRBJ2-1; D remains unclear. Trimming pared 0 bases from V and 9 bases from J, leaving 7 bases between. Germline CDR1 reads SGHDT; CDR2 reads YYEEEE. This CDR3 comprises 12 residues. The CDR3 reads CASSLALGEQFF. The CDR3 nucleotides read TGTGCCAGCAGCTTGGCGTTGGGTGAGCAGTTCTTC.

The chain employs TRBV7-9 and TRBJ2-7; TRBD2 matches at 12 bases. Germline values: CDR1 SEHNR, CDR2 FQNEAQ (reference sequence). V trimming: 4 bases; J trimming: 0 bases; junction bases outside the gene matches: 1. There are 15 residues in the CDR3. The CDR3 loop is CASSSTSGSSYEQYF. The CDR3 DNA reads TGTGCCAGCAGCTCGACTAGCGGGAGCTCCTACGAGCAGTACTTC.

For this clone: This clone may be a read error of a much larger clone one base away. The chain combines TRBV27 with TRBJ2-2; no clear D. The V gene's germline CDR1 is MNHEY and CDR2 SMNVEV (reference sequence). The CDR3 sequence is 12 residues long. The germline V and J ends were trimmed by 6 bases and 0 bases, with 2 bases remaining between them. CDR3 nucleotide sequence: TGTGCCAGCAGCCCGAACACCGGGGAGCTGTTTTTT. Translating it yields CASSPNTGELFF.